The next 26 T cell receptor beta chains were all read from a single sample in a study of control samples from healthy donors and cancer patients (dated by TCRdb to 2020 to 2021). The library came from the immunoSEQ multiplex PCR assay. The clones in this table, taken by TCRdb from immuneACCESS, are in-frame only. Not every clone is retained; where verified, under half of the shortfall comes from an unresolved V gene, and the cause of the rest is unknown. For this sample the table gives 210,000 or so clones, of which approximately 91% were detected only once. 1.5% to 2% of the sample lies in the top ten. Sequencing input: blood. These receptors came from a man aged 25 to 40 in good health.

The V and J genes are TRBV11-2 and TRBJ1-3; D unclear. The germline V and J ends were trimmed by 5 bases and 0 bases, with 11 bases remaining between them. This CDR3 region has 15 residues. CDR1 is SGHAT, CDR2 FQNNGV, per germline. This chain's CDR3 is CASSPRLLSGNTIYF. CDR3 coding DNA: TGTGCCAGCAGCCCCAGACTCCTCTCTGGAAACACCATATATTTT.

This chain connects TRBV19 to TRBJ1-5, with D unresolved. Trimming took 7 bases from V and 3 from J, leaving 13 bases between them. Germline CDR1 reads LNHDA; CDR2 reads SQIVND (reference sequence). The CDR3 is 14 residues long. Here the CDR3 DNA reads TGTGCCAGTACTGCCGGACTGAACAATCAGCCCCAGCATTTT. As protein: CASTAGLNNQPQHF.

The chain couples TRBV5-1 to TRBJ1-1; maybe TRBD1 (5 bases). Between the trimmed V and J ends, which lost 0 bases and 0 bases, there was a span of 12 bases. The CDR3 is 16 residues long. Germline V lookup: CDR1 SGHRS, CDR2 YFSETQ. Here the CDR3 DNA reads TGCGCCAGCAGCTTGGAACTCTCAGGGATGAACACTGAAGCTTTCTTT. Translated: CASSLELSGMNTEAFF.

The rearrangement joins TRBV6-5 to TRBJ2-1, with D unresolved. With 6 bases removed from V and 0 bases from J, the gap between germline ends came to 12 bases. The CDR3 spans 15 residues. Germline V gene lookup returns CDR1 MNHEY and CDR2 SVGAGI. CDR3 sequence: CASSPPKDSYNEQFF. The CDR3 bases are TGTGCCAGCAGCCCCCCAAAGGACTCCTACAATGAGCAGTTCTTC.

The chain uses TRBV29-1 and TRBJ1-2; D perhaps matches TRBD1 (6 bases). CDR3 length: 12 residues. Germline V lookup: CDR1 SQVTM, CDR2 ANQGSEA. V was shortened by 7 bases and J by 5 bases, with 14 bases between the two germline ends. The CDR3 reads CSAQTGFYGYTF. The CDR3 DNA reads TGCAGCGCTCAAACAGGGTTTTATGGCTACACCTTC.

The CDR3 bases are TGTGCCAGCAGCTTAGTTCCATACTTGGGGGACCACGAGCAGTACTTC. Protein product: CASSLVPYLGDHEQYF. V usage is TRBV7-8 and J usage is TRBJ2-7; D possibly matches TRBD1 or TRBD2 (5 bases each). The CDR3 runs 16 residues. Germline V gives CDR1 SGHVS, CDR2 FQNEAQ. The V gene lost 1 base and the J gene lost 5 bases, with 18 bases spanning the gap.

The J gene is TRBJ2-5, the V gene TRBV12-3 or TRBV12-4; D remains ambiguous. CDR3 length equals 13 residues. V was pared by 6 bases and J by 2 bases, with 10 bases between. The CDR3 reads CASSSDWQETQYF. CDR3 nucleotides: TGTGCCAGCAGCTCTGACTGGCAAGAGACCCAGTACTTC.

The V gene is TRBV19, the J gene TRBJ1-2; possible D gene TRBD1, 6 bases. Germline CDR1 is LNHDA and CDR2 is SQIVND (reference sequence). The CDR3 covers 14 residues. Trimming took off 5 bases at V and 5 bases at J, with 15 bases between the two ends. The CDR3, as DNA: TGTGCCAGTAGTTTGGGGCAGGGGACTTATGGCTACACCTTC. Protein sequence: CASSLGQGTYGYTF.

The chain links TRBV27 to TRBJ1-5; no definite D call. Trimming took 3 bases from V and 5 from J, leaving 11 bases between them. The CDR3 is 14 residues long. The germline V gene encodes CDR1 MNHEY and CDR2 SMNVEV (reference sequence). The CDR3 spells CASSLSSYDQPQHF. CDR3 DNA: TGTGCCAGCAGTTTGAGCAGTTACGATCAGCCCCAGCATTTT.

The gene calls are TRBV6-5 and TRBJ1-5, with D perhaps TRBD1 (6 bases). CDR3 size: 15 residues. V gave up 2 bases and J gave up 4 bases, with 12 bases separating them. CDR1 is MNHEY, CDR2 SVGAGI, per germline. The CDR3 sequence is CASSYGGGGNQPQHF. The CDR3 DNA reads TGTGCCAGCAGTTACGGGGGGGGCGGGAATCAGCCCCAGCATTTT.

V and J are TRBV5-4 and TRBJ2-1; TRBD1 matches at 10 bases. With 4 bases clipped from V and 6 bases from J, the junction kept 10 bases outside the gene matches. This CDR3 is 16 amino acids long. The germline V gene encodes CDR1 SGHNT and CDR2 YYREEE (reference sequence). CDR3 DNA: TGTGCCAGCAGCCGTAGGACAGGGGGGGCTAGCAATGAGCAGTTCTTC. Amino acid sequence: CASSRRTGGASNEQFF.

V gene TRBV7-9 combines with J gene TRBJ2-3, with no clear D. The CDR3 runs 13 residues. The germline V and J ends were trimmed by 2 bases and 6 bases, with 9 bases remaining between them. CDR1 is SEHNR and CDR2 is FQNEAQ in the germline V gene (reference sequence). Written as DNA, the CDR3 is TGTGCCAGCAGCTTACTGAACTTGGATACGCAGTATTTT. This encodes CASSLLNLDTQYF.

This chain connects TRBV5-4 to TRBJ1-4; TRBD1 might be the D (6 bases). The CDR3 is 14 residues long. The germline CDR1 and CDR2 sequences are SGHNT and YYREEE (reference sequence). V shed 3 bases and J shed 3 bases, with 9 bases lying between them. CDR3 nucleotides: TGTGCCAGCAGCTACAGGGAAGCTAATGAAAAACTGTTTTTT. Its translation: CASSYREANEKLFF.

This chain links TRBV5-1 with TRBJ2-1; tentatively, D is TRBD1 (5 bases). Germline assignment: CDR1 SGHRS and CDR2 YFSETQ. The germline V and J ends were trimmed by 6 bases and 6 bases, with 19 bases remaining between them. This CDR3 spans 15 amino acids. CDR3 in amino acids: CASTVSPRAGNEQFF. The DNA of the CDR3 is TGCGCCAGCACAGTTAGTCCCAGGGCTGGCAATGAGCAGTTCTTC.

The count of this clone is one. V gene TRBV5-6 combines with J gene TRBJ1-2; D gene unclear. V lost 0 bases and J lost 6, with 9 bases in between. The CDR3 sequence is 13 residues long. The germline CDR1 and CDR2 sequences are SGHDT and YYEEEE. The chain's CDR3 is CASSLGPRDGYTF. The CDR3 coding sequence is TGTGCCAGCAGCTTGGGACCGAGAGATGGCTACACCTTC.

The CDR3 region has the DNA TGTGCCAGCAGTGCCTGGGACAGGGGTGATACGCAGTATTTT. As protein: CASSAWDRGDTQYF. V and J are TRBV6-6 and TRBJ2-3; 10 positions match TRBD1. Per the germline V gene, CDR1 is MNHNY and CDR2 is SVGAGI (reference sequence). The CDR3 is 14 residues long. Trimming removed 5 bases from V and 6 bases from J; junction bases left unmatched: 5.

The chain carries TRBV7-9 and TRBJ2-1; 8 nucleotides match TRBD1. The CDR3 is 13 residues long. The germline V gene has CDR1 SEHNR and CDR2 FQNEAQ (reference sequence). Trimming took 8 bases from V and 3 from J; bases not matched to a gene: 3. The CDR3 protein is CASGTGHYNEQFF. DNA for the CDR3: TGTGCCAGCGGGACAGGCCACTACAATGAGCAGTTCTTC.

This clone was detected ten times or more. This sequence joins TRBV7-8 and TRBJ2-7; D remains ambiguous. The V and J ends lost 5 bases and 5 bases respectively, with 19 bases between them. The CDR3 extends over 15 amino acids. Per the germline V gene, CDR1 is SGHVS and CDR2 is FQNEAQ. The CDR3 sequence: CASSEWVAGLHEQYF. The CDR3 DNA follows: TGTGCCAGCAGCGAGTGGGTGGCAGGCCTCCACGAGCAGTACTTC.

Concerning this clone: This same CDR3 is encoded by further DNA sequences in the sample. The V call is TRBV5-1, the J call TRBJ2-2; D unclear. V lost 4 bases, J lost 3 bases, and 10 bases lay in between. The CDR3 length is 14 residues. Germline CDR1 SGHRS, CDR2 YFSETQ. DNA of the CDR3: TGCGCCAGCAGCCCCCGGGCGGACACCGGGGAGCTGTTTTTT. Amino acid sequence: CASSPRADTGELFF.

The genes are TRBV30 and TRBJ2-3, with D perhaps TRBD1 or TRBD2 (5 bases each). Germline V gene sequence: CDR1 GTSNPN, CDR2 SVGIG (reference sequence). The length of the CDR3 is 16 residues. Deletions cut 2 bases from V and 3 bases from J, with 18 bases between. The CDR3 protein is CAWSRIGTPGTDTQYF. DNA for the CDR3: TGTGCCTGGAGTCGCATCGGGACCCCGGGAACAGATACGCAGTATTTT.

This chain uses TRBV6-4 with TRBJ1-5, with D unresolved. The germline V and J ends were trimmed by 3 bases and 3 bases, with 6 bases remaining between them. The CDR3 extends over 13 amino acids. Germline V gene lookup returns CDR1 MRHNA and CDR2 SNTAGT. The CDR3 DNA follows: TGTGCCAGCAGTGAACAGCTCAATCAGCCCCAGCATTTT. Amino acid sequence: CASSEQLNQPQHF.

The CDR3 sequence is CASSPTDRDTGELFF. As DNA, the CDR3 is TGTGCCAGCTCACCAACCGACAGGGACACCGGGGAGCTGTTTTTT. The V gene is TRBV18, the J gene TRBJ2-2, with 7 bases fitting TRBD1. J lost 3 bases, V lost 2 bases, and 3 bases had no gene match. Germline CDR1 is KGHSH and CDR2 is LQKENI. This CDR3 has 15 residues. Together with reference TRBV18 and TRBJ2-2, the CDR3 gives the full variable domain: NAGVMQNPRHLVRRRGQEARLRCSPMKGHSHVYWYRQLPEEGLKFMVYLQKENIIDESGMPKERFSAEFPKEGPSILRIQQVVRGDSAAYFCASSPTDRDTGELFFGEGSRLTVL.

V is TRBV25-1 and J is TRBJ1-2; TRBD1 is a possible D gene (5 bases). Germline CDR1 is MGHDK and CDR2 is SYGVNS. The CDR3 spans 15 residues. Trimming pared 2 bases from V and 5 bases from J, leaving 15 bases between. CDR3 sequence: CASSEAGRAWYGYTF. CDR3 in DNA: TGTGCCAGCAGTGAAGCTGGCAGGGCTTGGTATGGCTACACCTTC.

The chain combines TRBV5-4 with TRBJ1-2, with D possibly being TRBD1 (5 bases). Trimming removed 4 bases at V and 3 bases at J, with 16 bases between. The CDR3 has 15 amino acids. Germline V gives CDR1 SGHNT, CDR2 YYREEE (reference sequence). CDR3 loop: CASSPSAGKYYGYTF. CDR3 coding DNA: TGTGCCAGCAGCCCCAGCGCAGGGAAGTACTATGGCTACACCTTC.

The V call is TRBV14, the J call TRBJ1-1; 9 nucleotides match TRBD1. The trim removed 3 bases at V and 4 bases at J, leaving 6 bases unmatched. The CDR3 has 15 residues. Germline lookup yields CDR1 SGHDN and CDR2 FVKESK. The CDR3 nucleotides are TGTGCCAGCAGCCAGACGGGACAGGGAAGCACTGAAGCTTTCTTT. This codes for CASSQTGQGSTEAFF.

The chain couples TRBV30 to TRBJ1-2; D uncertain. Germline V gene sequence: CDR1 GTSNPN, CDR2 SVGIG (reference sequence). V lost 1 base and J lost 2, with 5 bases in between. The CDR3 covers 12 residues. The CDR3, as DNA: TGTGCCTGGAGTGGCGGGAACTATGGCTACACCTTC. As protein: CAWSGGNYGYTF.